Listed below are T cell receptor beta chains from one sample, sequenced in a study of blood T cell repertoires in COVID-19. The repertoire was sequenced with immunoSEQ multiplex PCR; TCRdb's copy has only in-frame clones and lacks some. The repertoire holds just over 150,000 clones, with 70% to 90% as singletons. The source material was PBMCs or T cells enriched from blood (not recorded which). The receptors come from a woman between 50 and 59 years old who had recovered from COVID-19. Both conserved end residues are part of each CDR3. A D gene is named only where the DNA matches it firmly. Expanded clones get a size class; other rows say once, few or many, or leave the size out.

>.|.|TRBV5-6|TRBJ2-3
TGTGCCAGCAGCTTCCTAGCTCGGGACACAGATACGCAGTATTTT
CASSFLARDTDTQYF
>.|.|TRBV5-1|TRBJ2-7
TGCGCCAAGGCGGGGGCCTGCTCCTACGAGCAGTACTTC
CAKAGACSYEQYF
>.|.|TRBV19|TRBJ1-5
TGTGCCAGTAGTACAAGGGGTGTGGGAGGGTATTCAGCCCAGCATTTT
CASSTRGVGGYSAQHF
>.|.|TRBV20-1|TRBJ2-3
TGCAGTGCTAGTGGGCGGGGGCCCAATACAGATACGCAGTATTTT
CSASGRGPNTDTQYF
>.|.|TRBV6-2/TRBV6-3|TRBJ2-3
TGTGCCAGCAGTCGCACACAGGGAGTGGGCACAGATACGCAGTATTTT
CASSRTQGVGTDTQYF
>.|.|TRBV6-6|TRBJ2-1
TGTGCCGCCAGGGTCGCTTACAATGAGCAGTTCTTC
CAARVAYNEQFF
>.|.|TRBV6-5|TRBJ2-5
TGTGCCAGCAGCCCCGAGGCAAATGAGGAGACCCAGTACTTC
CASSPEANEETQYF
>TRBD2|.|TRBV7-2|TRBJ2-3
TGTGCCAGCAGACGGACTAGCACTGTGGCGGCAGATACGCAGTATTTT
CASRRTSTVAADTQYF
>TRBD2|once|TRBV4-1|TRBJ2-5
TGCGCCAGCAGCTTACTAGCGTCAGAGACCCAGTACTTC
CASSLLASETQYF
>TRBD2|.|TRBV5-1|TRBJ2-1
TGCGCCAGCAGCATTAGCGGGGCAAGCTCCTACAATGAGCAGTTCTTC
CASSISGASSYNEQFF
>TRBD1|.|TRBV27|TRBJ1-2
TGTGCCAGCAGTAATACAGGGGGCTCTACAAATGGCTACACCTTC
CASSNTGGSTNGYTF
>.|.|TRBV3-1/TRBV3-2|TRBJ1-4
TGTGCCAGCAGCCATATTGGGGGGGAAAAACTGTTTTTT
CASSHIGGEKLFF
>.|.|TRBV11-3|TRBJ1-6
TGTGCCAGCAGCTTCGAGGGTTTCGGTTCACCCCTCCACTTT
CASSFEGFGSPLHF
>TRBD1|.|TRBV4-3|TRBJ1-5
TGCGCCAGCAGCCAAGATGTTGGGACAGGGGGCAGTCAGCCCCAGCATTTT
CASSQDVGTGGSQPQHF
>.|.|TRBV3-1/TRBV3-2|TRBJ2-7
TGTGCCAGCAGCCGTTCCCAATACGAGCAGTACTTC
CASSRSQYEQYF
>TRBD2|.|TRBV5-1|TRBJ2-3
TGCGCCAGCAGCCCGGGGCTAGCGGGGGTAGATACGCAGTATTTT
CASSPGLAGVDTQYF
>TRBD2|.|TRBV7-9|TRBJ2-1
TGTGCCAGCAGCCCTAGGCCCGGGACTAACTACAATGAGCAGTTCTTC
CASSPRPGTNYNEQFF
>.|.|TRBV5-1|TRBJ1-2
TGCGCCAGCAGCTTGTTCATCGGGGAACGAAAAGCTAACTATGGCTACACCTTC
CASSLFIGERKANYGYTF
>TRBD1|.|TRBV15|TRBJ1-1
TGTGCCACCAGCTTATGGACAGGGTTCGGGACTGAAGCTTTCTTT
CATSLWTGFGTEAFF
>TRBD1|few|TRBV12-5|TRBJ1-5
TGTGCTAGTGGTTTGGTGGGACAGGGAGTAATTCAGCCCCAGCATTTT
CASGLVGQGVIQPQHF
>.|.|TRBV14|TRBJ1-4
TGTGCCAGCAGCCTCAGATTGGGAGCAAATGAAAAACTGTTTTTT
CASSLRLGANEKLFF
>.|.|TRBV25-1|TRBJ1-1
TGTGCCAGCAGTGAATACGGGGGAAACACTGAAGCTTTCTTT
CASSEYGGNTEAFF
>.|.|TRBV6-5|TRBJ2-1
TGTGCCAGCAGTTCCCGACGACTAGTCGCCTACAATGAGCAGTTCTTC
CASSSRRLVAYNEQFF
>.|.|TRBV13|TRBJ2-7
TGTGCCAGCAGCTTAGGCCGCAGTTGGTCCTACGAGCAGTACTTC
CASSLGRSWSYEQYF
>.|.|TRBV5-1|TRBJ1-1
TGCGCCAGCAGCCGCCTTTCGGACACTGAAGCTTTCTTT
CASSRLSDTEAFF
>TRBD2|.|TRBV5-4|TRBJ2-5
TGTGCCAGCAGCTTCGGGGCCGGGGGGGAGACCCAGTACTTC
CASSFGAGGETQYF
>.|.|TRBV7-7|TRBJ2-2
TGTGCTAGCAGCCCCGGAGGTCTGAGGGCCACCGGGGAGCTGTTTTTT
CASSPGGLRATGELFF
>TRBD1|.|TRBV6-5|TRBJ2-2
TGTGCCAGCAAGGACAGGGTTGACACCGGGGAGCTGTTTTTT
CASKDRVDTGELFF
>.|.|TRBV6-6|TRBJ2-7
TGTGCCAGCAGTGGTGCCGGGATCTCGTACTTC
CASSGAGISYF
>.|.|TRBV6-5|TRBJ1-2
TGTGCCAGCAGCACATTGGGGGGGAACTATGGCTACACCTTC
CASSTLGGNYGYTF
>TRBD1|.|TRBV12-5|TRBJ1-2
TGTGCTAGTGGTTCACAAGACAGGGCTGGCTACACCTTC
CASGSQDRAGYTF
>TRBD1|.|TRBV30|TRBJ1-1
TGTGCCTGGAGTGTACAGGGGTACACTGAAGCTTTCTTT
CAWSVQGYTEAFF
>.|.|TRBV6-6|TRBJ1-3
TGTGCCAGCAGTTACTCGAACAGGGCTGGAAACACCATATATTTT
CASSYSNRAGNTIYF
>TRBD2|.|TRBV6-2/TRBV6-3|TRBJ2-5
TGTGCCAGCAGTGCCGGGACTAGCGGAAAAAAGACCCAGTACTTC
CASSAGTSGKKTQYF
>.|.|TRBV4-3|TRBJ2-1
TGCGCCAGCAGCCATCTTGGCAGGTGGGATGAGCAGTTCTTC
CASSHLGRWDEQFF
>TRBD1|.|TRBV27|TRBJ1-5
TGTGCCAGCAGTCCGAACAGGGGTAATCAGCCCCAGCATTTT
CASSPNRGNQPQHF
>TRBD2|.|TRBV4-1|TRBJ2-5
TGCGCCAGCGGGCCTAGCGGGGCTCGCGGAGAGACCCAGTACTTC
CASGPSGARGETQYF
>TRBD1|.|TRBV19|TRBJ1-4
TGTGCCAGTAGTAACAACAGGGGGAATGAAAAACTGTTTTTT
CASSNNRGNEKLFF
>TRBD1|.|TRBV10-3|TRBJ2-4
TGTGCCATCAGTGATGGTCAGGGGGTGGCCAAAAACATTCAGTACTTC
CAISDGQGVAKNIQYF
>.|.|TRBV19|TRBJ1-1
TGTGCCAGTAGTATGGGGCACACTGAAGCTTTCTTT
CASSMGHTEAFF
>TRBD1|.|TRBV6-5|TRBJ1-2
TGTGCCAGCAGTTCATTCGGACAGGCTCCTAACTATGGCTACACCTTC
CASSSFGQAPNYGYTF